The present T cell receptor beta chain was sequenced within a study of response to subunit inactivated influenza vaccine. Overall study results and limits: That few new T cells are recruited by each seasonal influenza vaccination was the authors' suggestion.

One entry per CDR3 protein results from TCRdb running MiXCR on the RT-PCR reads. In the table there are about 500,000 distinct CDR3 sequences, approximately 15% of which are singletons. As to this clonotype: The antigen is not known.

This CDR3 has 16 residues. CDR1 and CDR2 from the germline V gene are SGHRS and YFSETQ. Trimming took 1 base from V and 4 from J; bases not matched to a gene: 6. This receptor was identified in a man between 50 and 69 years old who received an inactivated influenza vaccine. V and J are TRBV5-1 and TRBJ2-1, with 9 bases matching TRBD2. The material was CD4+ T cells sorted from PBMCs, obtained less than 30 months after vaccination. CDR3 bases: TGCGCCAGCAGCTTGATTCTAGCGGGGCTTTACAATGAGCAGTTCTTC. It yields the protein CASSLILAGLYNEQFF.